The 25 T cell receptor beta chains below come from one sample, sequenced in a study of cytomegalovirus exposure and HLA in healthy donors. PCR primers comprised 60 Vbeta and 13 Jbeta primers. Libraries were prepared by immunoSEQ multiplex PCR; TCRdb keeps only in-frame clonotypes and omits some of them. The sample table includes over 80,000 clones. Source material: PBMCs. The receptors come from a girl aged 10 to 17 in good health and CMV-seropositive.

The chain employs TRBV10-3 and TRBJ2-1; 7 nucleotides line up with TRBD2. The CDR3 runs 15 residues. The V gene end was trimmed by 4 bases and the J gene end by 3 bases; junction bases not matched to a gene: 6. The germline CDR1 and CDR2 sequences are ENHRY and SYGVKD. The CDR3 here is CAISGGGGNYNEQFF. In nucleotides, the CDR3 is TGTGCCATCAGTGGAGGCGGGGGAAACTACAATGAGCAGTTCTTC.

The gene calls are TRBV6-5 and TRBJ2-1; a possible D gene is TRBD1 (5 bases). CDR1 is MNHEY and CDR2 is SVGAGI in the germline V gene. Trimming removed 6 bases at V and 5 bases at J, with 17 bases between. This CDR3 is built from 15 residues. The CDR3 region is CASRPWGRLNNEQFF. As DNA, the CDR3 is TGTGCCAGCAGACCTTGGGGCAGATTAAACAATGAGCAGTTCTTC.

The CDR3 loop reads CASSPWDSLNTEAFF. DNA of the CDR3: TGTGCCAGCAGCCCTTGGGACAGTTTGAACACTGAAGCTTTCTTT. The gene calls are TRBV7-6 and TRBJ1-1; 7 nucleotides align to TRBD1. With V trimmed by 5 bases and J by 0 bases, 6 bases remained unmatched. This CDR3 is built from 15 residues. Looked up from germline, CDR1 is SGHVS and CDR2 is FNYEAQ.

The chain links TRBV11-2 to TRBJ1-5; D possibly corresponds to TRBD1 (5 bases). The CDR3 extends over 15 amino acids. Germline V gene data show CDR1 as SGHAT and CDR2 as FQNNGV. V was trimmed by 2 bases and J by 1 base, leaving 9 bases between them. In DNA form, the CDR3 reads TGTGCCAGCAGCTTAACAGGTTTGAGCAATCAGCCCCAGCATTTT. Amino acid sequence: CASSLTGLSNQPQHF.

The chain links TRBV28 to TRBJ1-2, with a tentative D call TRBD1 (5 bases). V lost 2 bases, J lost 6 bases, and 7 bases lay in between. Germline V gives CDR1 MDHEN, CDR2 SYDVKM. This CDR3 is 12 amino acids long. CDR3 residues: CASSLGGDGYTF. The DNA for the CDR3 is TGTGCCAGCAGTTTAGGAGGGGATGGCTACACCTTC.

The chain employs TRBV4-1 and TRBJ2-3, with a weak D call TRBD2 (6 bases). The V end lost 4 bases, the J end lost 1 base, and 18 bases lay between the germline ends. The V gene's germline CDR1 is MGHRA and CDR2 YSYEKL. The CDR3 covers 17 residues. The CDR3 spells CASSRPGTARRTDTQYF. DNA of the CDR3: TGCGCCAGCAGCCGTCCTGGGACTGCGAGGCGCACAGATACGCAGTATTTT.

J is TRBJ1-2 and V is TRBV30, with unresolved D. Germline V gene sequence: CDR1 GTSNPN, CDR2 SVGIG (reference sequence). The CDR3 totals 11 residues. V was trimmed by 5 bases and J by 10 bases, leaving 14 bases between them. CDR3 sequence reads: CAWGPGSDYTF. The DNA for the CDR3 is TGTGCCTGGGGTCCGGGGTCGGACTACACCTTC.

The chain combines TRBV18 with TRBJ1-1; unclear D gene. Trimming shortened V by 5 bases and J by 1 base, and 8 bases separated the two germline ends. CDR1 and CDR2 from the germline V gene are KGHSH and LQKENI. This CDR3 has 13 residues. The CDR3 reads CASSREPNTEAFF. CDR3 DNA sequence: TGTGCCAGCTCAAGGGAGCCGAACACTGAAGCTTTCTTT.

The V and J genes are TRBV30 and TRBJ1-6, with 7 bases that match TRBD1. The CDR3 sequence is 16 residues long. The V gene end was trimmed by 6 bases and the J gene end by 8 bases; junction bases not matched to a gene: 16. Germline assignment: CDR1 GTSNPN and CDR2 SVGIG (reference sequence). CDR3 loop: CACLWTGGVFDSPLHF. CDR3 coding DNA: TGTGCCTGTCTTTGGACAGGAGGGGTATTCGATTCACCCCTCCACTTT.

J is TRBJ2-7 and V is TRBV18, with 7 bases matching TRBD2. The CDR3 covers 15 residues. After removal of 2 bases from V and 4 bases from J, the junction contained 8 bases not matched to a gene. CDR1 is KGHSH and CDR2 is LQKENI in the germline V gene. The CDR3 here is CASSPGGGRAYEQYF. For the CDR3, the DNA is TGTGCCAGCTCACCAGGCGGAGGGAGGGCATACGAGCAGTACTTC.

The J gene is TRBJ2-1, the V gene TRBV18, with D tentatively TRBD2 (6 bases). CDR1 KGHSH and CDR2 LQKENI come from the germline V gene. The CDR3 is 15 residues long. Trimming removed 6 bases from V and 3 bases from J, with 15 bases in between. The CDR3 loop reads CASSAGPKDYNEQFF. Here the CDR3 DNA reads TGTGCCAGCTCGGCGGGACCCAAAGACTACAATGAGCAGTTCTTC.

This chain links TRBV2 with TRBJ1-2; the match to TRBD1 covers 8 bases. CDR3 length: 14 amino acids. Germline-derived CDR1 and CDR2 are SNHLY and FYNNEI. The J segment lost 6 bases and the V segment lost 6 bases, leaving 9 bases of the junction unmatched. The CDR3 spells CASRWTGNPNGYTF. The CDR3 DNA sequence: TGTGCCAGCAGGTGGACAGGGAACCCTAATGGCTACACCTTC. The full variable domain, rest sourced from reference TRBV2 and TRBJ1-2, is EPEVTQTPSHQVTQMGQEVILRCVPISNHLYFYWYRQILGQKVEFLVSFYNNEISEKSEIFDDQFSVERPDGSNFTLKIRSTKLEDSAMYFCASRWTGNPNGYTFGSGTRLTVV.

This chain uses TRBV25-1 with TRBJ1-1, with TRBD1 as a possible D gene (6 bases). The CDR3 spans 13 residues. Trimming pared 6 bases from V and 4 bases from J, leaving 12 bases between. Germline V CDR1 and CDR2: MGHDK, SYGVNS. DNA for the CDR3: TGTGCCAGCAGCAGGGGTGGGGGCACTGAAGCTTTCTTT. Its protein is CASSRGGGTEAFF.

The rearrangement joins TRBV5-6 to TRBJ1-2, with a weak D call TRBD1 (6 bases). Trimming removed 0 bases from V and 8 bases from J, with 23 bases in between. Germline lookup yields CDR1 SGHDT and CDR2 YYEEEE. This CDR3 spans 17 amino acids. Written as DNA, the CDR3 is TGTGCCAGCAGCTTGGTTCCGGGACAAGTCGCACCGGGGGGCTACACCTTC. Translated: CASSLVPGQVAPGGYTF.

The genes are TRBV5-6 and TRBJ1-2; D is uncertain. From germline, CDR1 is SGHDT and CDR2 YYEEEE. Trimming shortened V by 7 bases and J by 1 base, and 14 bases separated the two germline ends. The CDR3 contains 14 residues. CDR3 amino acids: CASAQAGNNYGYTF. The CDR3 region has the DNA TGTGCCAGCGCCCAGGCCGGTAATAACTATGGCTACACCTTC.

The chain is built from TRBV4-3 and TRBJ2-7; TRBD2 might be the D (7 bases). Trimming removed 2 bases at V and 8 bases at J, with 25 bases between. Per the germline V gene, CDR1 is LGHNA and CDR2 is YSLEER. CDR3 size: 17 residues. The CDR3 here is CASSQPMTGRHGGKQYV. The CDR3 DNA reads TGCGCCAGCAGCCAACCGATGACAGGTAGGCACGGGGGGAAGCAGTACGTC.

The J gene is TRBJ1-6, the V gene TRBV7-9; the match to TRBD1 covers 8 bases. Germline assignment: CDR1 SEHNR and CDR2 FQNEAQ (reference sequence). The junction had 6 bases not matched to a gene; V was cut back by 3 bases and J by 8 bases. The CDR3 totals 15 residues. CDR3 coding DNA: TGTGCCAGCAGCTTCAGGGGGCGCGAGGATTCACCCCTCCACTTT. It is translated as CASSFRGREDSPLHF.

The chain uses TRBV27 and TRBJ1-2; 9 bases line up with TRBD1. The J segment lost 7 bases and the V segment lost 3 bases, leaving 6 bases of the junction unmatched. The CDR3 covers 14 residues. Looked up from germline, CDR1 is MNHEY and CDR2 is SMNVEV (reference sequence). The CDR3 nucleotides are TGTGCCAGCAGTTTGGGACAGGGATTGGGTGGCTACACCTTC. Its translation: CASSLGQGLGGYTF.

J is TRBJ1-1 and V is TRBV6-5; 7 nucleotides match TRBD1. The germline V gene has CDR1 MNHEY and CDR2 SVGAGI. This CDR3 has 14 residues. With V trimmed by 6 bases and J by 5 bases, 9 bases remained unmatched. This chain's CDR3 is CASSVLKGATEAFF. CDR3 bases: TGTGCCAGCAGCGTATTAAAGGGGGCTACTGAAGCTTTCTTT.

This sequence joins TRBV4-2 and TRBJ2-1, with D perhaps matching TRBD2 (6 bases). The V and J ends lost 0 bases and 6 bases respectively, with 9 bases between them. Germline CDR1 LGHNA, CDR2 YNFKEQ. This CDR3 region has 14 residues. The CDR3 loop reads CASSQDRRVNEQFF. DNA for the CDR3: TGTGCCAGCAGCCAAGATCGGAGGGTCAATGAGCAGTTCTTC.

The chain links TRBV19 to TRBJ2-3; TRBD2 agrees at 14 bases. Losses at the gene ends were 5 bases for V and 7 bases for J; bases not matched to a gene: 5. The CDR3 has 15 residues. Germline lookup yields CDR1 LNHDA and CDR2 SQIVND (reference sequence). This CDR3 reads CASSAGTSGGYTQYF. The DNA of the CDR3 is TGTGCCAGTAGTGCGGGGACTAGCGGGGGATATACGCAGTATTTT.

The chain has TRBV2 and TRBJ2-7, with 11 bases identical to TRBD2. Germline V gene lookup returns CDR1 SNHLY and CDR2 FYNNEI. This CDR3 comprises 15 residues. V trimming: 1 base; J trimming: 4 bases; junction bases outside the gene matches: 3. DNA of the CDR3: TGTGCCAGCAGTGAAGGGCTAGCGGGGGGATACGAGCAGTACTTC. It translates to CASSEGLAGGYEQYF. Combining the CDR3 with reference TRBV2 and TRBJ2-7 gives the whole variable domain EPEVTQTPSHQVTQMGQEVILRCVPISNHLYFYWYRQILGQKVEFLVSFYNNEISEKSEIFDDQFSVERPDGSNFTLKIRSTKLEDSAMYFCASSEGLAGGYEQYFGPGTRLTVT.

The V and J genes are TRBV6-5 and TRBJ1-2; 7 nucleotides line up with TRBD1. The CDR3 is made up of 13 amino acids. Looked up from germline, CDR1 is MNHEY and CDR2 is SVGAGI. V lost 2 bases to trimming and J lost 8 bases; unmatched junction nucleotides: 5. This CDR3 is CASSYGRGGGYTF. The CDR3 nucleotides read TGTGCCAGCAGTTACGGTAGAGGGGGCGGCTACACCTTC.

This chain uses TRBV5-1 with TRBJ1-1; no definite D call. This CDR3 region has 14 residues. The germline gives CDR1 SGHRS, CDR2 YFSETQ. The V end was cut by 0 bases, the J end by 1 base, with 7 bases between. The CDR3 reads CASSLAGRNTEAFF. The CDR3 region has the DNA TGCGCCAGCAGCTTGGCCGGGAGGAACACTGAAGCTTTCTTT.

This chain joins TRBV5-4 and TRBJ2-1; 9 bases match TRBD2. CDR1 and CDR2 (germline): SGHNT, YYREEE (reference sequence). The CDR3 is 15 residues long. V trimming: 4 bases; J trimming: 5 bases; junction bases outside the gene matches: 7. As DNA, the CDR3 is TGTGCCAGCAGCCCCCACAGCGGGGGGAACAATGAGCAGTTCTTC. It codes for CASSPHSGGNNEQFF.